The T cell receptor beta chain under discussion was sequenced for a study of CD8+ T cells in alopecia areata. About the study: Treatment ran 6 to 18 months, with 6 months of follow-up afterward.

Details on this clone: Antigen unknown.

Extraction and reverse transcription of RNA yielded cDNA as the sequencing template. This table comes from immunoSEQ multiplex PCR, and its TCRdb copy is limited to in-frame clones, with some not included. The sample includes approximately 180,000 clones, about 53% of them seen just once. Documented treatment: oral pan-JAK inhibitor, 5-10 mg twice daily. Germline assignment: CDR1 MNHEY and CDR2 SMNVEV (reference sequence). The CDR3 length is 15 residues. V lost 2 bases, J lost 6 bases, and 15 bases lay in between. Broader study findings: Scalp clonality and expanded CD8+ clones among the top 100 showed significant decreases with tofacitinib.

The receptor comes from a human donor with alopecia areata. Specimen: CD8+ T cells sorted from blood, collected at week 24, from a patient treated with tofacitinib. This chain links TRBV27 with TRBJ2-3; possibly TRBD2 for D (5 bases). The CDR3 DNA follows: TGTGCCAGCAGTTTACGGGGAAGAATGTTTGATACGCAGTATTTT. It codes for CASSLRGRMFDTQYF.